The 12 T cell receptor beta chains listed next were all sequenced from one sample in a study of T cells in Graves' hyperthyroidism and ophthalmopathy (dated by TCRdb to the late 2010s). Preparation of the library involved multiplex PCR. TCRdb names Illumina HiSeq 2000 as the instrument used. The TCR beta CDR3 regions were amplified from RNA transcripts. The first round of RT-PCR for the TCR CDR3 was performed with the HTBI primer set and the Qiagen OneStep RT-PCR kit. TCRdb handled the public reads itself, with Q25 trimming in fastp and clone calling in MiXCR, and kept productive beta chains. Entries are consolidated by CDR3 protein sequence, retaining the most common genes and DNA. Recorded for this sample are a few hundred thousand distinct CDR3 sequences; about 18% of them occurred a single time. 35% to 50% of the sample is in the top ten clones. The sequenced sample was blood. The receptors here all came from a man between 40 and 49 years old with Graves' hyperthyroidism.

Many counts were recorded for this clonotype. CDR3 loop: CASSPVLAGVGTDTQYF. DNA of the CDR3: TGTGCCAGCAGTCCCGTGCTAGCGGGGGTCGGCACAGATACGCAGTATTTT. The rearrangement uses TRBV12-3 or TRBV12-4 and TRBJ2-3; 10 positions match TRBD2. There are 17 residues in the CDR3. J was trimmed by 1 base and V by 5 bases; bases with no gene match: 9.

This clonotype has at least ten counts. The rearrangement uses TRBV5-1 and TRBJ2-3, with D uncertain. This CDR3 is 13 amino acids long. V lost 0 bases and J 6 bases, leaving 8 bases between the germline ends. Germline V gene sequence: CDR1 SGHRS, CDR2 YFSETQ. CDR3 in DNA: TGCGCCAGCAGCTTGGGGACCGGGGATACGCAGTATTTT. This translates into CASSLGTGDTQYF.

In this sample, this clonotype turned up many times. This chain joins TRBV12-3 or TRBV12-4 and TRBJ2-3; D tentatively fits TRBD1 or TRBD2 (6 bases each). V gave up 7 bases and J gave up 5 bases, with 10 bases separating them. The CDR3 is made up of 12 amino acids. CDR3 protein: CASNREVDTQYF. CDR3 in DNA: TGTGCCAGCAACAGGGAGGTAGATACGCAGTATTTT.

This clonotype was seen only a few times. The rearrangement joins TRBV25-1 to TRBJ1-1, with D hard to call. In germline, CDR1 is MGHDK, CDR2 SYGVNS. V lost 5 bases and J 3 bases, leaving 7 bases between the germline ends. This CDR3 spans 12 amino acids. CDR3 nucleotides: TGTGCCAGCAGTCGATCGTACACTGAAGCTTTCTTT. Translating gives CASSRSYTEAFF.

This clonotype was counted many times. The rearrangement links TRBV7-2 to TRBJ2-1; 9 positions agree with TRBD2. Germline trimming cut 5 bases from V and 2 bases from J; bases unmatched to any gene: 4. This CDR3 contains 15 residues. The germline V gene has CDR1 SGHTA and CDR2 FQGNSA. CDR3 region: CASSPQRGAYNEQFF. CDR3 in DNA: TGTGCCAGCAGCCCACAGCGGGGGGCCTACAATGAGCAGTTCTTC.

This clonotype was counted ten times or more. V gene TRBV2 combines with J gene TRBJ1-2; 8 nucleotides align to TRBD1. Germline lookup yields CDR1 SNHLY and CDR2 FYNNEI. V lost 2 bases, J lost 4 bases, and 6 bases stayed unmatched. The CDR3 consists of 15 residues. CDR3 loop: CASSEMRTGTYGYTF. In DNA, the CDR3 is TGTGCCAGCAGTGAAATGAGGACAGGGACCTATGGCTACACCTTC.

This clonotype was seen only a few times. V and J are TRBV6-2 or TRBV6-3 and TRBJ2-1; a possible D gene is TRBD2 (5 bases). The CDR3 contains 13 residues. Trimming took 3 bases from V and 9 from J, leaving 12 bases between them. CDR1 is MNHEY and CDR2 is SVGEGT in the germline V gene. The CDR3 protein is CASSYSRGSEQFF. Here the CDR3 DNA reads TGTGCCAGCAGTTATTCCCGGGGTAGTGAGCAGTTCTTC.

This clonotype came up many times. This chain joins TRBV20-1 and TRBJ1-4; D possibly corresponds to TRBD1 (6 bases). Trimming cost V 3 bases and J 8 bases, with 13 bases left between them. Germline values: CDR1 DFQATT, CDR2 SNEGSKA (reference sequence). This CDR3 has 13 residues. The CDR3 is CSASTGAREKLFF. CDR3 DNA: TGCAGTGCTAGTACGGGGGCCCGAGAAAAACTGTTTTTT.

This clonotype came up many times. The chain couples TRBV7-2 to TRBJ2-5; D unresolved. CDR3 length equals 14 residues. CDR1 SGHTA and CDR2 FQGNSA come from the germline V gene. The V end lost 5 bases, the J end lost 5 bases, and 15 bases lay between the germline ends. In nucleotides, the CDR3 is TGTGCCAGCAGCAAGGATTTTGGAAGCGAGACCCAGTACTTC. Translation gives CASSKDFGSETQYF.

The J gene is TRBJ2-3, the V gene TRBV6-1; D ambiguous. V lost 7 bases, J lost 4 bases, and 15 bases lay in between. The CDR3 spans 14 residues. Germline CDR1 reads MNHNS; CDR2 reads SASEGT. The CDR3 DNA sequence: TGTGCCAGCACCCTCGACCCCGCCTCAGATACGCAGTATTTT. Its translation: CASTLDPASDTQYF.

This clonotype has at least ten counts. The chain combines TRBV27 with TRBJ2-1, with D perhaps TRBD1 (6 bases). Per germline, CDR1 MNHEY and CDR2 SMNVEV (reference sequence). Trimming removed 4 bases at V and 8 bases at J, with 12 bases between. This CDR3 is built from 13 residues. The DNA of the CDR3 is TGTGCCAGCAGTTCTACAGGGTGGTATGAGCAGTTCTTC. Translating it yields CASSSTGWYEQFF.

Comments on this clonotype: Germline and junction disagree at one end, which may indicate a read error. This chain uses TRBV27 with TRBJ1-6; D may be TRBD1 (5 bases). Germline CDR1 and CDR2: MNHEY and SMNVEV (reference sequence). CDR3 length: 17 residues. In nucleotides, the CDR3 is TGTGCCAGCAGATTATTGTCAGTTGGGGACCATAATTCACCCCTCCACTTT. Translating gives CASRLLSVGDHNSPLHF.